Reported below is one TCR beta chain. This may arise from a read error, as a much more abundant clone is one base away. Amplified TCR beta CDR3 regions came from RNA transcripts. HTBI primers were employed in a first-round RT-PCR of the TCR CDR3. Using its own MiXCR run on the multiplex PCR reads, TCRdb lists one record per CDR3 protein. Seen here are 800,000 or so distinct CDR3 sequences, over 35% observed once, and the top ten hold approximately 8.7%. This sample was included in a study of T cells in Graves' hyperthyroidism and ophthalmopathy. Diagnostic decisions used clinical symptoms, serum thyroxine and TRAb, thyroid ultrasound and orbital computed tomography. Per the germline V gene, CDR1 is SGHDT and CDR2 is YYEEEE. The CDR3 has 14 amino acids.

The specimen sequenced was blood. The chain links TRBV5-6 to TRBJ1-6; D remains ambiguous. The sequence derives from a man aged 18-30 years with Graves' hyperthyroidism. CDR3 region: CASSLWESVSTLHF. DNA of the CDR3: TGTGCCAGCAGCTTATGGGAATCGGTTTCAACCCTCCACTTT.